The clone carrying this TCR beta chain was found a few times. The antigen is not known. TCRdb redid the calling of the reads with MiXCR, one entry per CDR3 protein. The sample comprises some 350,000 distinct CDR3 sequences, 25% to 30% of which are singletons, and roughly 20% rests with the top ten. V was cut by 0 bases and J by 3 bases, with 12 bases left in between. The CDR3 has 15 residues. Germline-derived CDR1 and CDR2 are SGHNT and YYREEE (reference sequence). The sample belongs to a study of T cell repertoires in cytomegalovirus infection. This TCR came from a human donor in good health (CMV status not recorded). Some clones in this sample may be carry-over from other donors' samples. The material was cultured PBMCs, obtained from culture after CMV antigen stimulation. The genes are TRBV5-4 and TRBJ1-2, with a weak D call TRBD1 (6 bases). This CDR3 reads CASSLGAGGDYGYTF. The CDR3 region has the DNA TGTGCCAGCAGCTTGGGGGCCGGGGGCGACTATGGCTACACCTTC.